Below are 8 T cell receptor beta chains sequenced from a single sample in a study of blood T cell repertoires in COVID-19. Using immunoSEQ multiplex PCR, the repertoire was profiled, and TCRdb retains in-frame clones only, with some absent. Among more than 85,000 clones listed, around 76% were seen once. The sample was peripheral blood. The receptors derive from a woman of 80 years or more with acute or convalescent COVID-19.

This clone was observed once. The chain is built from TRBV4-2 and TRBJ1-3, with a weak D call TRBD1 (6 bases). Per germline, CDR1 LGHNA and CDR2 YNFKEQ. V was clipped by 0 bases and J by 4 bases, with 10 bases between them. The CDR3 has 15 amino acids. CDR3 DNA sequence: TGTGCCAGCAGCCAAGATCAACAGGGAGGAAACACCATATATTTT. Its protein is CASSQDQQGGNTIYF.

The V gene is TRBV5-1, the J gene TRBJ2-1; D remains ambiguous. The CDR3 is 15 amino acids. The V gene lost 7 bases and the J gene lost 0 bases, with 14 bases spanning the gap. CDR1 SGHRS and CDR2 YFSETQ come from the germline V gene. The CDR3 region has the DNA TGCGCCAGCGTTCCCGGAGTCGGCTCCTACAATGAGCAGTTCTTC. Translated, it gives CASVPGVGSYNEQFF.

The DNA for the CDR3 is TGTGCCAGCAGTGCCGGGACACACCAAGAGACCCAGTACTTC. Translating it yields CASSAGTHQETQYF. The chain couples TRBV2 to TRBJ2-5, with D maybe TRBD1 (6 bases). Germline V gene lookup returns CDR1 SNHLY and CDR2 FYNNEI. The CDR3 spans 14 residues. V was clipped by 4 bases and J by 0 bases, with 9 bases between them.

V is TRBV11-2 and J is TRBJ1-5; 7 bases are a match to TRBD1. V dropped 5 bases and J dropped 6; count of bases not matched to a gene: 4. Germline CDR1 reads SGHAT; CDR2 reads FQNNGV. The CDR3 runs 13 residues. The CDR3 spells CASSRGGSQPQHF. DNA for the CDR3: TGTGCCAGCAGCCGAGGGGGCAGTCAGCCCCAGCATTTT.

The chain joins TRBV12-5 to TRBJ2-4; 7 positions agree with TRBD2. CDR3 length: 12 residues. Unmatched junction bases numbered 0, after V lost 4 bases and J lost 6 bases. Germline CDR1 is LGHNT and CDR2 is FRNRAP. The CDR3 region is CASGWEGNIQYF. CDR3 coding DNA: TGTGCTAGTGGTTGGGAGGGAAACATTCAGTACTTC.

The chain combines TRBV7-9 with TRBJ1-1; D unclear. Germline V CDR1 and CDR2: SEHNR, FQNEAQ (reference sequence). There are 13 residues in the CDR3. V was clipped by 4 bases and J by 0 bases, with 6 bases between them. The CDR3 DNA is TGTGCCAGCAGCTCCGTGTTGAACACTGAAGCTTTCTTT. Translation gives CASSSVLNTEAFF.

This clone was observed once. The chain carries TRBV5-1 and TRBJ1-5, with a tentative D call TRBD1 (5 bases). CDR3 size: 14 residues. V was shortened by 0 bases and J by 6 bases, with 10 bases between the two germline ends. In germline, CDR1 is SGHRS, CDR2 YFSETQ. This chain's CDR3 is CASSLGQFGQPQHF. DNA for the CDR3: TGCGCCAGCAGCTTGGGACAGTTTGGTCAGCCCCAGCATTTT.

The chain has TRBV18 and TRBJ1-1, with 8 bases lining up with TRBD1. Germline-derived CDR1 and CDR2 are KGHSH and LQKENI. The junction had 4 bases not matched to a gene; V was cut back by 5 bases and J by 2 bases. This CDR3 has 14 amino acids. CDR3 coding DNA: TGTGCCAGCTCAGCAGGGGGCGAAAACACTGAAGCTTTCTTT. Its translation: CASSAGGENTEAFF.